Presented here are 18 T cell receptor beta chains from one specimen sequenced in a study of cytomegalovirus exposure and HLA in healthy donors (dated by TCRdb to about 2017). Library preparation was by the immunoSEQ multiplex PCR assay. A mixture of 60 forward primers for TCR Vbeta segments and 13 reverse primers for TCR Jbeta segments was used in the multiplex PCR. The immuneACCESS repertoire file appears here via TCRdb, limited to in-frame rearrangements. These files lack a portion of the clones; in checked studies, under half of the deficit traces to unresolved V genes, and the cause of the others is not known. In this sample the table shows roughly 170,000 clones, more than 80% of which occur a single time. The ten most abundant clones make up under 5% of the sample. Sequenced: PBMCs. The source of these receptors is a man between 18 and 29 years old in good health and CMV-seronegative.

This clone has just one count. This chain connects TRBV7-9 to TRBJ1-5; no clear D gene. The germline gives CDR1 SEHNR, CDR2 FQNEAQ (reference sequence). CDR3 length: 12 residues. Trimming took 5 bases from V and 6 from J, leaving 8 bases between them. The CDR3 protein is CASSLPGQPQHF. The CDR3 bases are TGTGCCAGCAGCCTACCAGGTCAGCCCCAGCATTTT.

V and J are TRBV7-2 and TRBJ2-3, with 13 positions matching TRBD2. V was pared by 4 bases and J by 7 bases, with 8 bases of the junction left unmatched. Germline lookup yields CDR1 SGHTA and CDR2 FQGNSA. This CDR3 has 16 residues. This CDR3 reads CASSSRLAGGPYTQYF. DNA of the CDR3: TGTGCCAGCAGCTCGCGACTAGCGGGAGGACCATATACGCAGTATTTT.

This chain joins TRBV10-3 and TRBJ2-3, with TRBD2 identical over 8 bases. The junction had 7 bases not matched to a gene; V was cut back by 5 bases and J by 0 bases. Germline V gene sequence: CDR1 ENHRY, CDR2 SYGVKD. The CDR3 covers 16 residues. This CDR3 reads CAISTLAGSSTDTQYF. DNA for the CDR3: TGTGCCATCAGTACATTAGCGGGGAGCAGCACAGATACGCAGTATTTT.

The V gene is TRBV11-2, the J gene TRBJ2-1, with a possible D match to TRBD2 (6 bases). Germline V gives CDR1 SGHAT, CDR2 FQNNGV. Trimming left V 0 bases short and J 0 bases short, with 15 bases between. The CDR3 length is 18 residues. The CDR3 protein is CASSLDRAGPRSYNEQFF. In DNA, the CDR3 is TGTGCCAGCAGCTTAGATCGGGCGGGACCCCGCTCCTACAATGAGCAGTTCTTC.

The chain carries TRBV28 and TRBJ2-5; 9 positions agree with TRBD1. J lost 4 bases, V lost 2 bases, and 2 bases had no gene match. Germline V gene sequence: CDR1 MDHEN, CDR2 SYDVKM. The CDR3 has 14 amino acids. In DNA, the CDR3 is TGTGCCAGCAGTTTAGACAGGGGGGGAGAGACCCAGTACTTC. Translating gives CASSLDRGGETQYF.

CDR3 loop: CASSLGYNTEAFF. In DNA, the CDR3 is TGTGCCAGCAGCTTAGGGTATAACACTGAAGCTTTCTTT. The J gene is TRBJ1-1, the V gene TRBV13; no definite D call. The ends were cut back, 0 bases at V and 2 bases at J, with 4 bases in the middle. The germline CDR1 and CDR2 sequences are PRHDT and FYEKMQ (reference sequence). The CDR3 is made up of 13 amino acids.

The chain uses TRBV30 and TRBJ2-2, with 9 bases fitting TRBD2. After removal of 4 bases from V and 6 bases from J, the junction contained 6 bases not matched to a gene. The CDR3 has 14 residues. Germline CDR1 GTSNPN, CDR2 SVGIG (reference sequence). CDR3 sequence reads: CAWNRGRVPGELFF. The CDR3 nucleotides are TGTGCCTGGAATCGCGGGAGGGTCCCCGGGGAGCTGTTTTTT.

The chain combines TRBV7-2 with TRBJ2-1; TRBD2 matches 9 bases. This CDR3 region has 15 residues. With V trimmed by 3 bases and J by 5 bases, 5 bases remained unmatched. Per germline, CDR1 SGHTA and CDR2 FQGNSA. The CDR3 loop is CASSLTSGNHNEQFF. CDR3 DNA: TGTGCCAGCAGCTTGACTAGCGGTAATCACAATGAGCAGTTCTTC.

The V call is TRBV7-9, the J call TRBJ2-7; 7 bases fit TRBD1. The length of the CDR3 is 14 residues. With V trimmed by 1 base and J by 6 bases, 6 bases remained unmatched. The germline V gene encodes CDR1 SEHNR and CDR2 FQNEAQ (reference sequence). CDR3 coding DNA: TGTGCCAGCAGCTTAGGACCGGGACAGCTCGAGCAGTACTTC. As protein: CASSLGPGQLEQYF.

The J gene is TRBJ2-5, the V gene TRBV4-1; 7 positions match TRBD1. Germline-derived CDR1 and CDR2 are MGHRA and YSYEKL. Trimming at V came to 0 bases and at J to 2 bases, leaving 9 bases not matched to a gene. The length of the CDR3 is 17 residues. The chain's CDR3 is CASSQEIRGRGQETQYF. For the CDR3, the DNA is TGCGCCAGCAGCCAAGAAATTAGGGGGCGCGGGCAAGAGACCCAGTACTTC.

The chain links TRBV18 to TRBJ2-7; the D gene is possibly TRBD2 (6 bases). The germline V gene encodes CDR1 KGHSH and CDR2 LQKENI. The CDR3 is made up of 15 amino acids. V lost 3 bases and J lost 7, with 19 bases in between. In DNA form, the CDR3 reads TGTGCCAGCTCACCCCCCCAAGCGGGCCGATGGGAGCAGTACTTC. This sequence encodes CASSPPQAGRWEQYF.

In its sample, this clone was seen once. The chain couples TRBV4-3 to TRBJ2-5, with 9 bases fitting TRBD1. Looked up from germline, CDR1 is LGHNA and CDR2 is YSLEER. The CDR3 runs 15 residues. J was trimmed by 4 bases and V by 3 bases; bases with no gene match: 6. As DNA, the CDR3 is TGCGCCAGCAGCCAGGGGACAGGGTTAGGAGAGACCCAGTACTTC. It specifies CASSQGTGLGETQYF.

The rearrangement joins TRBV28 to TRBJ2-1; TRBD1 aligns across 8 bases. V was clipped by 5 bases and J by 12 bases; unmatched bases: 3. In germline, CDR1 is MDHEN, CDR2 SYDVKM. The CDR3 sequence is 11 residues long. The CDR3 coding sequence is TGTGCCAGCAGTGATGGGACAGGGCAGTTCTTC. Amino acid sequence: CASSDGTGQFF.

The chain employs TRBV5-1 and TRBJ1-4; 7 bases align to TRBD1. The CDR3 is 16 amino acids. CDR1 and CDR2 from the germline V gene are SGHRS and YFSETQ. Trimming at V came to 1 base and at J to 8 bases, leaving 11 bases not matched to a gene. This chain's CDR3 is CASSLPTGQQREKLFF. The CDR3 DNA sequence: TGCGCCAGCAGCTTGCCGACAGGGCAACAAAGGGAAAAACTGTTTTTT.

The rearrangement joins TRBV14 to TRBJ2-2; TRBD1 might be the D (6 bases). V lost 5 bases and J 2 bases, leaving 12 bases between the germline ends. Germline V lookup: CDR1 SGHDN, CDR2 FVKESK. The length of the CDR3 is 15 residues. The CDR3 loop reads CASSVRTVNTGELFF. The CDR3 DNA reads as TGTGCCAGCAGCGTACGGACAGTAAACACCGGGGAGCTGTTTTTT.

The chain joins TRBV7-3 to TRBJ2-7; possibly TRBD1 for D (5 bases). Trimming stripped 1 base from V and 5 bases from J, with 12 bases between. Germline CDR1 SGHTA, CDR2 FQGTGA. The CDR3 is 14 residues long. CDR3: CASSLNGPGHEQYF. The CDR3 nucleotides read TGTGCCAGCAGCTTAAACGGACCAGGGCACGAGCAGTACTTC.

V gene TRBV27 combines with J gene TRBJ1-2, with D perhaps TRBD1 (5 bases). The CDR3 runs 14 residues. Germline V gene lookup returns CDR1 MNHEY and CDR2 SMNVEV (reference sequence). V was clipped by 6 bases and J by 4 bases, with 15 bases between them. The CDR3 DNA reads TGTGCCAGCAGCCTCGGGGGGGGTTTCTATGGCTACACCTTC. This encodes CASSLGGGFYGYTF.

The V and J genes are TRBV27 and TRBJ2-7; a weak D match, TRBD1 (6 bases). V was cut by 5 bases and J by 3 bases, with 11 bases left in between. This CDR3 has 13 residues. Germline values: CDR1 MNHEY, CDR2 SMNVEV (reference sequence). This CDR3 is CASSATGDYEQYF. The DNA of the CDR3 is TGTGCCAGCAGTGCGACAGGAGACTACGAGCAGTACTTC.